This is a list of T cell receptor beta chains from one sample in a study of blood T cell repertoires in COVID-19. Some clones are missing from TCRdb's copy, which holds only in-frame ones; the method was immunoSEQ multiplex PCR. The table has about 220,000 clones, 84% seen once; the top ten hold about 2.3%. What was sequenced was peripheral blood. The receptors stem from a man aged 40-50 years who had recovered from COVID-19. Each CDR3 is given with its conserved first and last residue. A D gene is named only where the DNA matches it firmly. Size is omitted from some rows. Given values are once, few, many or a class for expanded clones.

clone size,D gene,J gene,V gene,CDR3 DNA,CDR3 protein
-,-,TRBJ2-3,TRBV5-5,TGTGCCAGCAGGTCTACAGGGTGGGATACGCAGTATTTT,CASRSTGWDTQYF
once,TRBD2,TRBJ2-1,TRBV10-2,TGCGCCAGCCGCCAGACTAGCGGGAACAATGAGCAGTTCTTC,CASRQTSGNNEQFF
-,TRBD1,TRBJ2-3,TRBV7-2,TGTGCCAGCAGCTCAGGGACAGTCCCAGATACGCAGTATTTT,CASSSGTVPDTQYF
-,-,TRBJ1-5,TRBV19,TGTGCCAGTACTGCGGTTCCGGGAGCCAATCAGCCCCAGCATTTT,CASTAVPGANQPQHF
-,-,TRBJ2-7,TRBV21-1,TGTGCCAGCAGCTCGGGCGTGACAGGGGAATTCTACGAGCAGTACTTC,CASSSGVTGEFYEQYF
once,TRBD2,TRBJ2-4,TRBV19,TGTGCCAGTAGCGGACCCGGGAGGTCCATTCAGTACTTC,CASSGPGRSIQYF
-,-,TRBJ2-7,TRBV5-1,TGCGCCAGCAGCGCCGGCAGGACAATTTACGAGCAGTACTTC,CASSAGRTIYEQYF
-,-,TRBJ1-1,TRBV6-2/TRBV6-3,TGTGCCAGCAGTTACCCTGCCCTAGAGGCTTTCTTT,CASSYPALEAFF
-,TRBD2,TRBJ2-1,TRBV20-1,TGCAGTGCTAGTGCGGGGGTGGGTTACAATGAGCAGTTCTTC,CSASAGVGYNEQFF
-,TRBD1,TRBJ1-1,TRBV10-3,TGTGCCATCAGTGAAGGACAGGGTTGGTACACTGAAGCTTTCTTT,CAISEGQGWYTEAFF
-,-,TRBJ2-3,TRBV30,TGTGCCTGGAGCTGGGCAGCTAACACAGATACGCAGTATTTT,CAWSWAANTDTQYF
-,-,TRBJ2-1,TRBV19,TGTGCCAGTAGTATCGGGGGTAGTGAGCAGTTCTTC,CASSIGGSEQFF
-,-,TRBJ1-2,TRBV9,TGTGCCAGCAGCGTAGGTACAGGGCTGGGCTACACCTTC,CASSVGTGLGYTF
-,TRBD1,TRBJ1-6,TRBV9,TGTGCCAGCAGCGTCGCGGGACAGAGCTCCTATAATTCACCCCTCCACTTT,CASSVAGQSSYNSPLHF
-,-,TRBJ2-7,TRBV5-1,TGCGCCAGCAGCTTTTTTTCGACATCCACGATGGCCGAGCAGTACTTC,CASSFFSTSTMAEQYF
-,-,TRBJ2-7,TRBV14,TGTGCCAGCAGCCAAGATTTGAGAGAGCAGTACTTC,CASSQDLREQYF
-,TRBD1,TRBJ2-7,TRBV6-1,TGTGCCAGCAGTGAAGCCGGGACAGGGTATGACGAGCAGTACTTC,CASSEAGTGYDEQYF
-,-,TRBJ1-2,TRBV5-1,TGCGCCAGCAGCTTGGAGGCAACAGGGATAATTGATGGCTACACCTTC,CASSLEATGIIDGYTF
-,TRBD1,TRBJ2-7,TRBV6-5,TGTGCCAGCGGGACGAGGGGGCTCCAGTACGAGCAGTACTTC,CASGTRGLQYEQYF
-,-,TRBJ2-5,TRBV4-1,TGCGCCAGCAGCCAGTGGTCGGGCCAAGAGACCCAGTACTTC,CASSQWSGQETQYF
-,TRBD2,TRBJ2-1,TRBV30,TGTGCCTGGACCCTAGCGGGAGGTCGAGGGACATACAATGAGCAGTTCTTC,CAWTLAGGRGTYNEQFF
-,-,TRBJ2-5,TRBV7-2,TGTGCCAGCAGCTCGCCGGGACTGCGACCGACCCAGTACTTC,CASSSPGLRPTQYF
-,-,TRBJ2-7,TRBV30,TGTGCCTGGAGTGTCAGAACTAGCACGGCCTACGAGCAGTACTTC,CAWSVRTSTAYEQYF
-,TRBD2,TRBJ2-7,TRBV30,TGTGCCTGGGGTGGACTAGGCGAGCAGTACTTC,CAWGGLGEQYF
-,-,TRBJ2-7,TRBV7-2,TGTGCCAGCAGCTTAGGTCCTTTGGACACATGGTACTTC,CASSLGPLDTWYF
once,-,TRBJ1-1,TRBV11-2,TGTGCCAGCAGCTTAGACTCGGGGGGTAACACTGAAGCTTTCTTT,CASSLDSGGNTEAFF
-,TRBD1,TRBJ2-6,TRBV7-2,TGTGCCCTGACAGGGACTGGGGCCAACGTCCTGACTTTC,CALTGTGANVLTF
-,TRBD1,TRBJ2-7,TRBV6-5,TGTGCCAGCAGTTCCCGGACAGGGGGCTACGAGCAGTACTTC,CASSSRTGGYEQYF
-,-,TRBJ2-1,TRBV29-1,TGCAGCGTTGATGGCTTCAACAATGAGCAGTTCTTC,CSVDGFNNEQFF
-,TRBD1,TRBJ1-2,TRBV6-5,TGTGCCAGCAGCAGGGACAGGGAATATGGCTACACCTTC,CASSRDREYGYTF
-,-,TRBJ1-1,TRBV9,TGTGCCAGCAGCTCCCAGACAGACCCGAACACTGAAGCTTTCTTT,CASSSQTDPNTEAFF
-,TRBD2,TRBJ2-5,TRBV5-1,TGCGCCAGCAGCGGGCGGACTAGCGCGCAAGAGACCCAGTACTTC,CASSGRTSAQETQYF
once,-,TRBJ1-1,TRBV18,TGTGCCAGCTCACCACATGTAACTGAAGCTTTCTTT,CASSPHVTEAFF
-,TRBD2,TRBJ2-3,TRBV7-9,TGTGCCACCAGACTAGCGGGGGAAGATACGCAGTATTTT,CATRLAGEDTQYF
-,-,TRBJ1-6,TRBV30,TGTGCCTGGACTGGGGGGAATGTCAATTCACCCCTCCACTTT,CAWTGGNVNSPLHF
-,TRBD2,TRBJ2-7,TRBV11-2,TGTGCCAGCAGCCGGACTAGCGGGAGTCCCGACGAGCAGTACTTC,CASSRTSGSPDEQYF
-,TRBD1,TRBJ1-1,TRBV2,TGTGCCAGCAGTCAACCGGGACAGGGGGCACCGCTGAACACTGAAGCTTTCTTT,CASSQPGQGAPLNTEAFF
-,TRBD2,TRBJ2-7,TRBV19,TGTGCCAGTAGTATCGTAGCGGGGAGCTCCTACGAGCAGTACTTC,CASSIVAGSSYEQYF
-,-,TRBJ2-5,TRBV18,TGTGCCAGCTCGGACATACAGGGTCCCCAAGAGACCCAGTACTTC,CASSDIQGPQETQYF
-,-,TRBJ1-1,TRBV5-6,TGTGCCAGCAGCTTAACAGGGGAAGCTTTCTTT,CASSLTGEAFF
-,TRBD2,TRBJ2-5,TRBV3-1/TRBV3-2,TGTGCCAGCAGCCGATTCTGGGGCACTAGCGGGGGGGAAACTTCGATCCAAGAGACCCAGTACTTC,CASSRFWGTSGGETSIQETQYF
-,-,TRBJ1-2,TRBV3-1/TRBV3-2,TGTGCCAGCAGCCAAGATCTGACTGGAGGTGGCTACACCTTC,CASSQDLTGGGYTF
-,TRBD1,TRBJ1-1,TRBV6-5,TGTGCCAGCAGTTCGGACAGGGGGCTCACTGAAGCTTTCTTT,CASSSDRGLTEAFF
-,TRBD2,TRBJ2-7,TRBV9,TGTGCCAGCAGCCGGGGGCTAGCGGGAGGGCCAGGCTCCTACGAGCAGTACTTC,CASSRGLAGGPGSYEQYF
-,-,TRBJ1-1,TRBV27,TGTGCCAGCAGTTTAACTTTGGGGGCGACTGAAGCTTTCTTT,CASSLTLGATEAFF
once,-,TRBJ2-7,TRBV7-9,TGTGCCAGCAGCTTTATGCAGGGGCCGGGCGAGCAGTACTTC,CASSFMQGPGEQYF
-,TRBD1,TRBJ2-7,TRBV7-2,TGTGCCAGCAGGTTGGACAGGGGGGAGCGCTACGAGCAGTACTTC,CASRLDRGERYEQYF
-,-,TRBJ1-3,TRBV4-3,TGCGCCAGCAGCCAAGAGGTCCGGAACACCATATATTTT,CASSQEVRNTIYF
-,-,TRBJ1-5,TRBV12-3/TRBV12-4,TGTGCCAGCAGTTTGTTCGGCAATCAGCCCCAGCATTTT,CASSLFGNQPQHF
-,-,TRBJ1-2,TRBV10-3,TGTGCCATCAGTGATCAGGCGAAGGATTACTATGGCTACACCTTC,CAISDQAKDYYGYTF
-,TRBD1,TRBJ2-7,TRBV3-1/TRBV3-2,TGTGCCAGCAGCCAGATGCCAGGGGGATACGAGCAGTACTTC,CASSQMPGGYEQYF
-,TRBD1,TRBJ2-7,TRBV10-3,TGTGCCATCAGATCCGGGACAGGGGGCTACGAGCAGTACTTC,CAIRSGTGGYEQYF
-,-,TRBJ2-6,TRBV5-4,TGTGCCAGCAGTCGGGATACCTCTGGGGCCAACGTCCTGACTTTC,CASSRDTSGANVLTF